The rows below give T cell receptor beta chains drawn from one sample of a study of T cells and Merkel cell carcinoma outcomes. Method: immunoSEQ multiplex PCR; TCRdb's copy keeps in-frame clones and lacks some. The profile shows several thousand clones, about 85% of them singletons. Sample: tumor tissue from Merkel cell carcinoma. These receptors were obtained from a human donor with Merkel cell carcinoma. The CDR3 runs from the conserved cysteine through the conserved F or W. Each record gives: D gene, V gene, clone size, J gene, CDR3 protein, CDR3 DNA. D genes are given only for firm matches. Size tells how often a clone was seen (once, few, many) or the class of an expanded clone, and some rows leave it out.

>.|TRBV7-2|.|TRBJ2-7
CASSSSRVHYEQYF
TGTGCCAGCAGCTCCAGCCGGGTCCACTACGAGCAGTACTTC
>TRBD2|TRBV30|large|TRBJ2-4
CAWRATSGRNIQYF
TGTGCCTGGAGGGCGACTAGCGGGAGGAACATTCAGTACTTC
>.|TRBV2|few|TRBJ2-7
CASSEASSSYEQYF
TGTGCCAGCAGTGAGGCTAGCAGCTCCTACGAGCAGTACTTC
>TRBD1|TRBV7-9|.|TRBJ1-2
CASSETGTRGDYGYTF
TGTGCCAGCAGCGAGACAGGGACTAGGGGGGACTATGGCTACACCTTC
>TRBD1|TRBV12-5|.|TRBJ2-1
CASGSQGALSDRSYNEQFF
TGTGCTAGTGGTTCGCAGGGGGCCTTAAGCGATCGCTCCTACAATGAGCAGTTCTTC
>.|TRBV2|.|TRBJ1-1
CASRNGAMNTEAFF
TGTGCCAGCAGGAATGGGGCGATGAACACTGAAGCTTTCTTT
>.|TRBV28|large|TRBJ2-7
CASSPFSGRSYEQYF
TGTGCCAGCAGTCCCTTTTCGGGACGCTCCTACGAGCAGTACTTC
>.|TRBV9|.|TRBJ1-2
CASSVGDRNYGYTF
TGTGCCAGCAGCGTAGGTGACCGCAACTATGGCTACACCTTC
>.|TRBV6-1|.|TRBJ2-1
CASSNGLGLRGEQFF
TGTGCCAGCAGCAACGGACTGGGACTTCGGGGTGAGCAGTTCTTC
>TRBD2|TRBV7-9|.|TRBJ2-7
CASSLGQRGTYEQYF
TGTGCCAGCAGCTTAGGACAGCGGGGGACCTACGAGCAGTACTTC
>TRBD1|TRBV10-2|.|TRBJ1-2
CASWDRGYGGYTF
TGCGCCAGCTGGGACAGGGGGTATGGAGGCTACACCTTC
>.|TRBV7-9|.|TRBJ1-2
CASSLAVGWNYGYTF
TGTGCCAGCAGCTTAGCCGTAGGGTGGAACTATGGCTACACCTTC
>TRBD2|TRBV27|.|TRBJ2-7
CASTSGARGEQYF
TGCGCCAGTACTAGCGGGGCACGAGGCGAGCAGTACTTC
>TRBD2|TRBV7-9|few|TRBJ2-1
CASSLAGSSYNEQFF
TGTGCCAGCAGCCTAGCGGGGAGCTCCTACAATGAGCAGTTCTTC
>TRBD2|TRBV4-3|.|TRBJ2-3
CASSQDMIAGGTSTDTQYF
TGCGCCAGCAGCCAAGATATGATAGCGGGGGGCACTAGCACAGATACGCAGTATTTT
>TRBD1|TRBV28|.|TRBJ1-2
CASSLVGTGGFYGYTF
TGTGCCAGCAGTTTGGTCGGGACAGGGGGATTCTATGGCTACACCTTC
>.|TRBV5-1|.|TRBJ2-3
CASRGQTSTDTQYF
TGCGCCAGCAGGGGGCAGACCAGCACAGATACGCAGTATTTT
>TRBD2|TRBV29-1|.|TRBJ2-3
CSVEGRGGLIDTQYF
TGCAGCGTTGAAGGGCGGGGGGGCCTCATAGATACGCAGTATTTT
>.|TRBV5-6|once|TRBJ1-2
CASSFGGNYGYTF
TGTGCCAGCAGCTTCGGGGGTAACTATGGCTACACCTTC
>.|TRBV18|.|TRBJ1-5
CASSPQKWAGNQPQHF
TGTGCCAGCTCACCACAAAAATGGGCCGGCAATCAGCCCCAGCATTTT
>.|TRBV11-3|.|TRBJ2-2
CASSLAAGSTGELFF
TGTGCCAGCAGCTTAGCGGCCGGCTCCACCGGGGAGCTGTTTTTT
>.|TRBV27|.|TRBJ2-7
CASSLGASPLEQYF
TGTGCCAGCAGTTTAGGGGCGTCTCCTCTCGAGCAGTACTTC
>.|TRBV5-6|.|TRBJ2-7
CASSPGLHSYEQYF
TGTGCCAGCAGCCCGGGACTTCACTCCTACGAGCAGTACTTC
>.|TRBV23-1|.|TRBJ2-7
CASNRERPSSEQYF
TGCGCCAGCAACAGGGAGCGGCCCAGTTCCGAGCAGTACTTC
>TRBD2|TRBV27|.|TRBJ2-7
CASSAGTSGYEQYF
TGTGCCAGCAGTGCCGGGACTAGCGGGTACGAGCAGTACTTC
>TRBD2|TRBV27|.|TRBJ2-7
CASSLGVAGGSFEQYF
TGTGCCAGCAGTTTAGGAGTAGCGGGGGGCTCATTCGAGCAGTACTTC
>.|TRBV5-4|.|TRBJ1-1
CASSRLGGRASMNTEAFF
TGTGCCAGCAGTCGGCTGGGGGGGAGGGCTTCAATGAACACTGAAGCTTTCTTT
>TRBD2|TRBV5-6|.|TRBJ2-5
CASSLGAGVQTETQYF
TGTGCCAGCAGCTTGGGGGCGGGAGTCCAAACAGAGACCCAGTACTTC
>TRBD1|TRBV5-1|.|TRBJ2-6
CASSTGQGSSGANVLTF
TGCGCCAGCAGCACAGGACAGGGAAGCTCTGGGGCCAACGTCCTGACTTTC
>TRBD1|TRBV5-6|.|TRBJ2-7
CASSPLSGRTGANEQYF
TGTGCCAGCAGCCCCTTGTCCGGGAGGACAGGGGCGAACGAGCAGTACTTC
>.|TRBV6-5|.|TRBJ1-4
CASSYGPTNEKLFF
TGTGCCAGCAGTTACGGGCCGACTAATGAAAAACTGTTTTTT
>.|TRBV29-1|once|TRBJ1-3
CSVATGISGNTIYF
TGCAGCGTGGCTACAGGGATCTCTGGAAACACCATATATTTT
>TRBD1|TRBV5-4|.|TRBJ2-5
CASSYSGTGVFQYF
TGTGCCAGCAGCTATTCCGGGACAGGGGTCTTCCAGTACTTC
>TRBD1|TRBV27|.|TRBJ1-2
CASSLLGQGDGYTF
TGTGCCAGCAGTTTACTGGGACAGGGGGATGGCTACACCTTC
>.|TRBV15|.|TRBJ2-7
CATSRGDLTYEQYF
TGTGCCACCAGCAGGGGTGACCTCACCTACGAGCAGTACTTC
>.|TRBV2|.|TRBJ1-5
CASSAGVMQPQHF
TGTGCCAGCAGTGCAGGGGTTATGCAGCCCCAGCATTTT
>.|TRBV4-3|.|TRBJ2-7
CASSQLRDTLYEQYF
TGCGCCAGCAGCCAGCTCCGGGACACACTCTACGAGCAGTACTTC
>TRBD2|TRBV2|.|TRBJ2-2
CASSPPQRGRGTGELFF
TGTGCCAGCAGCCCACCCCAGCGGGGGCGGGGCACCGGGGAGCTGTTTTTT
>TRBD2|TRBV30|once|TRBJ2-6
CAWSVRGGSGANVLTF
TGTGCCTGGAGTGTACGGGGGGGCTCTGGGGCCAACGTCCTGACTTTC
>TRBD1|TRBV7-2|.|TRBJ2-1
CASSLGGQGAYEQFF
TGTGCCAGCAGCTTAGGGGGACAGGGGGCCTATGAGCAGTTCTTC
>.|TRBV29-1|.|TRBJ2-1
CSGLAGQGGEQFF
TGCAGCGGACTAGCGGGACAGGGGGGTGAGCAGTTCTTC
>.|TRBV30|.|TRBJ1-1
CAWSRTNTEAFF
TGTGCCTGGAGCCGAACGAACACTGAAGCTTTCTTT
>.|TRBV28|.|TRBJ2-1
CASSSASGSSDEQFF
TGTGCCAGCAGTTCCGCAAGTGGTAGTTCCGATGAGCAGTTCTTC
>.|TRBV9|.|TRBJ2-3
CASSVHATGTTGSDTQYF
TGTGCCAGCAGCGTGCATGCTACCGGGACGACGGGGTCAGATACGCAGTATTTT
>.|TRBV29-1|.|TRBJ1-1
CSVSQGAEAFF
TGCAGCGTTTCCCAGGGTGCTGAAGCTTTCTTT
>.|TRBV15|.|TRBJ2-1
CATSRGRTDYNEQFF
TGTGCCACCAGCAGAGGACGGACGGATTACAATGAGCAGTTCTTC
>.|TRBV7-9|.|TRBJ1-2
CASSRYSFGNYGYTF
TGTGCCAGCAGCAGATATAGTTTTGGTAACTATGGCTACACCTTC
>.|TRBV29-1|large|TRBJ1-5
CSVNGGSGNQPQHF
TGCAGCGTAAATGGGGGGTCGGGCAATCAGCCCCAGCATTTT
>.|TRBV5-6|.|TRBJ2-6
CASSSGPGANVLTF
TGTGCCAGCAGCTCGGGACCTGGGGCCAACGTCCTGACTTTC
>.|TRBV6-6|.|TRBJ2-7
CASTRGGDRGLVEQYF
TGTGCCAGCACCCGAGGGGGGGACAGAGGGCTGGTCGAGCAGTACTTC
>.|TRBV19|once|TRBJ1-5
CASSIIGHNQPQHF
TGTGCCAGTAGTATAATAGGACACAATCAGCCCCAGCATTTT
>TRBD1|TRBV18|once|TRBJ1-3
CASSRGQISGNTIYF
TGTGCCAGCTCACGGGGACAGATCTCTGGAAACACCATATATTTT
>.|TRBV19|.|TRBJ2-6
CASSITSGANVLTF
TGTGCCAGTAGTATAACTTCTGGGGCCAACGTCCTGACTTTC
>.|TRBV4-3|.|TRBJ1-4
CASSQEGGEKLFF
TGCGCCAGCAGCCAAGAAGGAGGTGAAAAACTGTTTTTT
>.|TRBV18|.|TRBJ2-2
CASSPPDWGTGELFF
TGTGCCAGCTCACCACCGGATTGGGGGACCGGGGAGCTGTTTTTT